This T cell receptor (beta chain) was observed in a study of blood T cell repertoires in COVID-19. TCRdb's table, derived via immunoSEQ multiplex PCR, lists solely in-frame clones and lacks some. Altogether about 150,000 clones are present, approximately 85% being singletons, with the ten largest covering 0.63%. This clone was seen just once. Germline V gene data show CDR1 as SGHAT and CDR2 as FQNNGV. CDR3 length: 13 residues. V lost 5 bases, J lost 4 bases, and 11 bases lay in between. The chain couples TRBV11-2 to TRBJ1-1; D gene unclear. This receptor was taken from a man aged 55 to 70 with COVID-19, enrolled during active disease. The sample was peripheral blood. As DNA, the CDR3 is TGTGCCAGCAGCCCCCAACCGGGCACTGAAGCTTTCTTT. Its translation is CASSPQPGTEAFF.